This TCR beta chain comes out of a study of glioma-infiltrating T cells. General study points: Very few CDR3 sequences were shared between tissue and blood. Gliomas, especially low-grade, showed above-expected tissue-blood divergence; non-neoplastic patients showed below.

Using RNA template, CDR3s of TCR alpha and beta were amplified with iRepertoire arm-PCR. One-step reverse transcription and amplification started from approximately 100-400 ng of tissue mRNA or PBMC total RNA. Using its own MiXCR run on the multiplex PCR reads, TCRdb lists one record per CDR3 protein. The sample has about 140,000 distinct CDR3 sequences, around 40% seen once. As regards this clonotype: Its cognate antigen is unknown. The junction does not match germline at one end; this may be a read error.

The sample taken for sequencing was glioma tissue, nonneoplastic brain tissue, or PBMCs (not recorded which). The sequence derives from a human donor with low-grade glioma or glioblastoma, undergoing nonglioma brain surgery, or in good health (not recorded which).

The CDR3 loop reads CASSYDPGFGATEALF. The DNA of the CDR3 is TGTGCCAGCAGTTACGACCCAGGGTTCGGGGCGACTGAAGCTCTCTTT. The V gene is TRBV6-6, the J gene TRBJ1-1, with D perhaps matching TRBD1 (5 bases). Germline V gives CDR1 MNHNY, CDR2 SVGAGI (reference sequence). The CDR3 spans 16 residues.